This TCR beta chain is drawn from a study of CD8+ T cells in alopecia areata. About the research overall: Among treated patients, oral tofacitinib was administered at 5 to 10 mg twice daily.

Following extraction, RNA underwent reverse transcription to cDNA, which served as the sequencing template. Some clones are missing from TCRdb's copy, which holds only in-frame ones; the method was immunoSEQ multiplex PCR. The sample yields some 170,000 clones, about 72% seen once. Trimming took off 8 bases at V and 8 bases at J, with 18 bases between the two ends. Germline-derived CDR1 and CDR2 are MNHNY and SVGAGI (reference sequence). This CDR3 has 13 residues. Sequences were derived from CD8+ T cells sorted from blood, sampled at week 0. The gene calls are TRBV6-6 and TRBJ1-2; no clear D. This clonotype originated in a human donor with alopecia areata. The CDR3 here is CASDTGPSRGYTF. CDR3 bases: TGTGCCAGCGACACCGGACCATCTAGGGGCTACACCTTC.